The 26 T cell receptor beta chains below were found in one sample sequenced in a study of CD8 T cells in ankylosing spondylitis. Overall study results and limits: A TCR beta motif made of eight highly homologous variants seemed typical of ankylosing spondylitis blood.

Their cognate antigens are unknown. TCRdb fed the 5' RACE reads into MiXCR, producing one record per CDR3 protein. The data show about 700,000 distinct CDR3 sequences, 19% seen once. The sequenced sample was blood, either unsorted or a sorted T cell fraction (not recorded which). Receptor source: a male donor with ankylosing spondylitis.

This clonotype was recorded at least ten times. The chain recombines TRBV12-3 or TRBV12-4 with TRBJ2-7; D not certain. The CDR3 is 11 amino acids. V was pared by 5 bases and J by 3 bases, with 5 bases between. In DNA, the CDR3 is TGTGCCAGCAGTCCCCTCTACGAGCAGTACTTC. Translating gives CASSPLYEQYF.

The chain employs TRBV27 and TRBJ2-7; 10 positions match TRBD2. The V gene end was trimmed by 5 bases and the J gene end by 2 bases; junction bases not matched to a gene: 15. The germline gives CDR1 MNHEY, CDR2 SMNVEV (reference sequence). The CDR3 is made up of 18 amino acids. DNA of the CDR3: TGTGCCAGCAGTCCGCAATGGATGAGCGGGAGGGTTACCTACGAGCAGTACTTC. Protein: CASSPQWMSGRVTYEQYF.

The chain is built from TRBV19 and TRBJ1-2, with D perhaps TRBD1 (5 bases). The CDR3 spans 16 residues. V lost 3 bases and J lost 6, with 20 bases in between. The V gene's germline CDR1 is LNHDA and CDR2 SQIVND (reference sequence). CDR3 in amino acids: CASSMNLGAASNGYTF. The CDR3 DNA reads TGTGCCAGTAGTATGAATCTAGGGGCGGCATCTAATGGCTACACCTTC.

The chain has TRBV20-1 and TRBJ1-5; no reliable D call. This CDR3 comprises 13 residues. The germline CDR1 and CDR2 sequences are DFQATT and SNEGSKA (reference sequence). V was clipped by 1 base and J by 7 bases, with 11 bases between them. The CDR3 DNA sequence: TGCAGTGCTAGAGGGCGGGGAAAACAGCCCCAGCATTTT. As protein: CSARGRGKQPQHF.

The rearrangement uses TRBV5-1 and TRBJ2-7; 8 positions match TRBD1. In germline, CDR1 is SGHRS, CDR2 YFSETQ. This CDR3 spans 15 amino acids. J gave up 5 bases and V 4 bases, and 11 bases lay outside the gene matches. The CDR3 protein is CASSPDTGGNHEQYF. CDR3 in DNA: TGCGCCAGCAGCCCGGACACAGGGGGAAACCACGAGCAGTACTTC.

This clonotype was counted a few times. V gene TRBV6-1 combines with J gene TRBJ1-1; D is unresolved. The germline V and J ends were trimmed by 7 bases and 1 base, with 13 bases remaining between them. CDR3 length equals 14 residues. Germline CDR1 MNHNS, CDR2 SASEGT. CDR3 in amino acids: CASTAGGWNTEAFF. In DNA form, the CDR3 reads TGTGCCAGCACCGCGGGAGGGTGGAACACTGAAGCTTTCTTT.

This clonotype was seen a handful of times. The chain is built from TRBV4-2 and TRBJ1-2; 8 nucleotides line up with TRBD1. CDR1 and CDR2 from the germline V gene are LGHNA and YNFKEQ. Trimming at V came to 4 bases and at J to 1 base, leaving 2 bases not matched to a gene. The CDR3 is 14 amino acids. The CDR3 sequence: CASSRQGNNYGYTF. As DNA, the CDR3 is TGTGCCAGCAGCCGACAGGGGAATAACTATGGCTACACCTTC.

The chain links TRBV6-1 to TRBJ2-7; perhaps TRBD2 as D (6 bases). Germline CDR1 and CDR2: MNHNS and SASEGT. V was cut by 8 bases and J by 0 bases, with 11 bases left in between. The CDR3 loop spans 13 amino acids. This CDR3 reads CASYGGNSYEQYF. DNA of the CDR3: TGTGCCAGCTATGGAGGGAACTCCTACGAGCAGTACTTC.

This CDR3 is CASSLFLAGEQVRNIQYF. The CDR3 nucleotides read TGTGCCAGCAGCTTATTTCTCGCTGGGGAACAGGTGCGAAACATTCAGTACTTC. This chain uses TRBV11-2 with TRBJ2-4; the D gene is possibly TRBD1 (5 bases). The CDR3 extends over 18 amino acids. V shed 2 bases and J shed 6 bases, with 23 bases lying between them. Looked up from germline, CDR1 is SGHAT and CDR2 is FQNNGV. Full variable domain (outside the CDR3, taken from reference TRBV11-2 and TRBJ2-4): EAGVAQSPRYKIIEKRQSVAFWCNPISGHATLYWYQQILGQGPKLLIQFQNNGVVDDSQLPKDRFSAERLKGVDSTLKIQPAKLEDSAVYLCASSLFLAGEQVRNIQYFGAGTRLSVL.

In this sample, this clonotype turned up many times. The rearrangement links TRBV29-1 to TRBJ1-1; 7 bases are shared with TRBD1. This CDR3 has 14 residues. In germline, CDR1 is SQVTM, CDR2 ANQGSEA. After removal of 1 base from V and 4 bases from J, the junction contained 6 bases not matched to a gene. CDR3 sequence (DNA): TGCAGCGTTGAAGGAAACAGGGGTAGCACTGAAGCTTTCTTT. As protein: CSVEGNRGSTEAFF.

This chain connects TRBV9 to TRBJ2-5, with D perhaps TRBD2 (6 bases). CDR1 SGDLS and CDR2 YYNGEE come from the germline V gene. This CDR3 has 14 residues. Between the trimmed V and J ends, which lost 0 bases and 1 base, there was a span of 7 bases. DNA of the CDR3: TGTGCCAGCAGCGTAGGCGGGACCCAAGAGACCCAGTACTTC. Translation: CASSVGGTQETQYF.

This clonotype was detected ten times or more. The chain combines TRBV10-3 with TRBJ2-6; D tentatively reads TRBD1 or TRBD2 (5 bases each). V was clipped by 6 bases and J by 2 bases, with 5 bases between them. There are 13 residues in the CDR3. CDR1 ENHRY and CDR2 SYGVKD come from the germline V gene. CDR3 DNA sequence: TGTGCCATCAGGGGGGCTGGGGCCAACGTCCTGACTTTC. As protein: CAIRGAGANVLTF.

The rearrangement links TRBV10-2 to TRBJ1-1; D is uncertain. This CDR3 has 16 amino acids. V was cut by 2 bases and J by 6 bases, with 19 bases left in between. Germline CDR1 reads WSHSY; CDR2 reads SAAADI. CDR3 nucleotide sequence: TGCGCCAGCAGTGAGCCGCCGTTGGAGGACGACTCTGAAGCTTTCTTT. Its protein product is CASSEPPLEDDSEAFF.

This clonotype has more than one count but fewer than ten. The rearrangement links TRBV24-1 to TRBJ2-2; D is uncertain. V lost 0 bases and J 5 bases, leaving 3 bases between the germline ends. CDR1 is KGHDR and CDR2 is SFDVKD in the germline V gene. The CDR3 length is 13 residues. In DNA, the CDR3 is TGTGCCACCAGTGATTTGGTAACCGGGGAGCTGTTTTTT. It is translated as CATSDLVTGELFF.

V and J are TRBV9 and TRBJ2-4; D is unresolved. This CDR3 has 13 residues. Germline V CDR1 and CDR2: SGDLS, YYNGEE. V was pared by 4 bases and J by 8 bases, with 13 bases between. The CDR3 bases are TGTGCCAGCAGCCCGAGCCTCCCTGACATTCAGTACTTC. This codes for CASSPSLPDIQYF.

The chain combines TRBV7-9 with TRBJ2-5; D is ambiguous. The V end lost 2 bases, the J end lost 1 base, and 8 bases lay between the germline ends. Per the germline V gene, CDR1 is SEHNR and CDR2 is FQNEAQ (reference sequence). The CDR3 contains 14 residues. Here the CDR3 reads CASSLTDLQETQYF. The CDR3 region has the DNA TGTGCCAGCAGCTTAACCGACCTCCAAGAGACCCAGTACTTC.

There are a few counts of this clonotype. The CDR3 loop is CASSQFRQGLGTEAFF. CDR3 in DNA: TGTGCCAGCAGCCAATTCCGACAGGGATTGGGCACTGAAGCTTTCTTT. V gene TRBV7-6 combines with J gene TRBJ1-1; TRBD1 matches at 7 bases. CDR3 size: 16 residues. Germline CDR1 and CDR2: SGHVS and FNYEAQ. The V and J ends lost 5 bases and 4 bases, in that order; junction bases with no gene match: 13.

This clonotype was picked up a small number of times. This sequence joins TRBV27 and TRBJ2-3; the D is unclear. Trimming removed 3 bases at V and 0 bases at J, with 10 bases between. CDR1 is MNHEY and CDR2 is SMNVEV in the germline V gene (reference sequence). This CDR3 has 15 residues. The CDR3 here is CASSLYQASTDTQYF. CDR3 nucleotides: TGTGCCAGCAGTTTGTACCAGGCAAGCACAGATACGCAGTATTTT.

This clonotype has a count of ten or more. The chain carries TRBV12-3 or TRBV12-4 and TRBJ2-1; TRBD1 aligns across 11 bases. Germline trimming cut 1 base from V and 6 bases from J; bases unmatched to any gene: 5. The CDR3 loop spans 16 amino acids. CDR3 sequence (DNA): TGTGCCAGCAGTTTAGGTGTGGGGACAGGGGGCAATGAGCAGTTCTTC. The encoded protein is CASSLGVGTGGNEQFF.

The chain uses TRBV7-2 and TRBJ1-5; unclear D gene. The CDR3 runs 16 residues. Germline loops: CDR1 SGHTA, CDR2 FQGNSA. Deletions cut 6 bases from V and 3 bases from J, with 18 bases between. The CDR3 loop reads CASSPSRAGDNQPQHF. CDR3 bases: TGTGCCAGCAGTCCCTCGAGGGCAGGCGACAATCAGCCCCAGCATTTT. Looking up the rest from reference TRBV7-2 and TRBJ1-5 gives the full variable domain: GAGVSQSPSNKVTEKGKDVELRCDPISGHTALYWYRQSLGQGLEFLIYFQGNSAPDKSGLPSDRFSAERTGGSVSTLTIQRTQQEDSAVYLCASSPSRAGDNQPQHFGDGTRLSIL.

J is TRBJ2-7 and V is TRBV5-5, with 14 bases fitting TRBD2. The CDR3 loop spans 16 amino acids. Germline trimming cut 6 bases from V and 7 bases from J; bases unmatched to any gene: 12. Looked up from germline, CDR1 is SGHKS and CDR2 is YYEKEE (reference sequence). This CDR3 is CASNPGSTSGRVEQYF. The CDR3 region has the DNA TGTGCCAGCAACCCTGGGTCGACTAGCGGGAGGGTGGAGCAGTACTTC.

This clonotype appeared a few times. The chain has TRBV4-1 and TRBJ2-1; TRBD2 matches at 9 bases. The V and J ends lost 5 bases and 1 base, in that order; junction bases with no gene match: 15. There are 19 residues in the CDR3. Germline CDR1 reads MGHRA; CDR2 reads YSYEKL. The CDR3 is CASSFHVGQLAGSYNEQFF. In DNA form, the CDR3 reads TGCGCCAGCAGCTTTCACGTGGGGCAACTAGCGGGTTCCTACAATGAGCAGTTCTTC.

The CDR3 spells CAISERQGTGNTEAFF. The CDR3 DNA follows: TGTGCCATCAGTGAGCGACAGGGGACAGGGAACACTGAAGCTTTCTTT. The chain uses TRBV10-3 and TRBJ1-1, with 8 bases lining up with TRBD1. Trimming at V came to 2 bases and at J to 1 base, leaving 6 bases not matched to a gene. Looked up from germline, CDR1 is ENHRY and CDR2 is SYGVKD. The CDR3 sequence is 16 residues long.

This chain joins TRBV20-1 and TRBJ1-5; D might be TRBD1 (5 bases). CDR1 and CDR2 from the germline V gene are DFQATT and SNEGSKA (reference sequence). Between the trimmed V and J ends, which lost 1 base and 8 bases, there was a span of 15 bases. The CDR3 loop spans 14 amino acids. The DNA of the CDR3 is TGCAGTGCTAGAGGGACCCGGGACGCGGAGCCCCAGCATTTT. Its protein product is CSARGTRDAEPQHF.

This clonotype occurred many times. The genes are TRBV5-1 and TRBJ1-4, with 8 bases aligning to TRBD1. CDR1 SGHRS and CDR2 YFSETQ come from the germline V gene. V was pared by 2 bases and J by 8 bases, with 11 bases of the junction left unmatched. The CDR3 runs to 16 residues. The CDR3 sequence is CASSLTHQGAREKLFF. In nucleotides, the CDR3 is TGCGCCAGCAGCTTAACACACCAGGGGGCGCGGGAAAAACTGTTTTTT.

The genes are TRBV20-1 and TRBJ2-4; D call uncertain. There are 13 residues in the CDR3. CDR1 and CDR2 from the germline V gene are DFQATT and SNEGSKA (reference sequence). Between the trimmed V and J ends, which lost 7 bases and 0 bases, there was a span of 10 bases. The DNA for the CDR3 is TGCAGTGTAGGAGAGCTAGCCAAAAACATTCAGTACTTC. Its translation is CSVGELAKNIQYF.